A selection of T cell receptor beta chains follows, all from one sample in a study of vaccination and CD4 T cells after COVID-19. Via MiXCR, TCRdb re-called the PCR reads, giving one row per CDR3 protein. The sample has 5,400 or so distinct CDR3 sequences, approximately 40% seen once. Antigens for these TCRs are unknown. The sequenced sample consisted of CD4+ T cells from blood, cultured in vitro. The receptors were gathered from a human donor in good health. The CDR3 runs from the conserved cysteine through the conserved F or W. Each record gives: V gene, clone size, D gene, J gene, CDR3 DNA, CDR3 protein. D genes are given only for firm matches. The listing skips clone size in some rows; elsewhere it reads once, few, many or a size class.

>TRBV20-1|NA|NA|TRBJ2-5
TGCAGTGCCCCTAGCACTAGCTCCTGGGAGACCCAGTACTTC
CSAPSTSSWETQYF
>TRBV9|once|NA|TRBJ2-5
TGTGCCAGCAGCGTAGGACAGGCGGAGACCCAGTACTTC
CASSVGQAETQYF
>TRBV15|few|NA|TRBJ1-1
TGTGCCACCAAGGCAACGGTGAACACTGAAGCTTTCTTT
CATKATVNTEAFF
>TRBV6-5|NA|NA|TRBJ2-1
TGTGCCAGCAGTTACCGGGGTTACAATGAGCAGTTCTTC
CASSYRGYNEQFF
>TRBV29-1|NA|NA|TRBJ1-1
TGCAGCGTCCCTCTAGGAAAGGGGGGCATGAACACTGAAGCTTTCTTT
CSVPLGKGGMNTEAFF
>TRBV7-9|few|NA|TRBJ1-1
TGTGCCAGCAGCTGGGGACCCACTGAAGCTTTCTTT
CASSWGPTEAFF
>TRBV7-2|NA|TRBD1|TRBJ1-2
TGTGCCAGCAGCTTCACAGGGGGCGGCTACACCTTC
CASSFTGGGYTF
>TRBV7-9|NA|NA|TRBJ1-1
TGTGCCAGCAGCCTACAGCCCCGGAAAACTGAAGCTTTCTTT
CASSLQPRKTEAFF
>TRBV11-2|few|NA|TRBJ1-1
TGTGCCAGCAGCTCCTACTTGGGGGAAGCTTTCTTT
CASSSYLGEAFF
>TRBV23-1|NA|TRBD2|TRBJ2-3
TGCGCCAGCAGTCAATCACCTAGCGGGGGGGACTTGGATACGCAGTATTTT
CASSQSPSGGDLDTQYF
>TRBV6-5|NA|TRBD1|TRBJ2-7
TGTGCCAGCAGTTCCGCCGGGACAGCAGCCTACGAGCAGTACTTC
CASSSAGTAAYEQYF
>TRBV6-1|NA|NA|TRBJ2-5
TGTGCCAGCAGTCTAGGGGAGACCCAGTACTTC
CASSLGETQYF
>TRBV5-8|medium-sized|TRBD1|TRBJ2-1
TGTGCCAGCAGCCGGACAGGGGCTGAGCAGTTCTTC
CASSRTGAEQFF
>TRBV7-2|few|NA|TRBJ2-7
TGTGCCAGCAGCTTTGACAGTTCCCAGTACTTC
CASSFDSSQYF
>TRBV7-3|NA|NA|TRBJ1-1
TGTGCCAGCAGACAGGAACCGAACACTGAAGCTTTCTTT
CASRQEPNTEAFF
>TRBV29-1|few|NA|TRBJ2-1
TGCAGCGTTGGGACACCTTACAATGAGCAGTTCTTC
CSVGTPYNEQFF
>TRBV5-8|few|NA|TRBJ2-5
TGTGCCAGCAGCTTGGGGTCTGAAGAGACCCAGTACTTC
CASSLGSEETQYF
>TRBV6-1|few|NA|TRBJ2-7
TGTGCCAGCAGTGAAAGTGAGGGGGAGGTCTACGAGCAGTACTTC
CASSESEGEVYEQYF
>TRBV6-1|NA|NA|TRBJ1-1
TGTGCCAGCAGTCGAACAGGGTCTGTGACTGAAGCTTTCTTT
CASSRTGSVTEAFF
>TRBV30|NA|NA|TRBJ1-2
TGTGCCTGGAGTAAGGGCCAGCGCTATGGCTACACCTTC
CAWSKGQRYGYTF
>TRBV20-1|NA|NA|TRBJ1-2
TGCAGTGCTAGAGCGGTTACAGGGAACTATGGCTACACCTTC
CSARAVTGNYGYTF
>TRBV20-1|NA|NA|TRBJ1-2
TGCAGTGCTAGAGTGTTCCCTAACGCTCTTTATGGCTACACCTTC
CSARVFPNALYGYTF
>TRBV11-1|NA|TRBD2|TRBJ2-1
TGTGCCAGCAGCCAGGGACTAGCGGGGGGGTCTGAGCAGTTCTTC
CASSQGLAGGSEQFF
>TRBV6-1|few|TRBD1|TRBJ1-2
TGTGCCAGCAGTGAAGCGGGGACAGGGAGCTATGGCTACACCTTC
CASSEAGTGSYGYTF
>TRBV30|NA|NA|TRBJ1-5
TGTGCCTGGAGTGCTCGGGTCAGGCAGCCCCAGCATTTT
CAWSARVRQPQHF
>TRBV20-1|NA|NA|TRBJ2-1
TGCAGTGCTGTTAAGTTCGGGGGCGGCTCCTACAATGAGCAGTTCTTC
CSAVKFGGGSYNEQFF